The sequence of this TCR beta chain was determined in a study of blood T cell repertoires in COVID-19. Study-wide background: Specimens from acute and convalescent COVID-19 originated in the United States, Italy and Spain.

The length of the CDR3 is 16 residues. The germline V gene encodes CDR1 MDHEN and CDR2 SYDVKM. V trimming: 6 bases; J trimming: 3 bases; junction bases outside the gene matches: 8. The data were produced by immunoSEQ multiplex PCR, yet TCRdb's version contains in-frame clones alone and is incomplete. The sample carries approximately 150,000 clones, 75% to 90% recorded once. This receptor was obtained from an older man with acute or convalescent COVID-19. Source material: peripheral blood. The chain carries TRBV28 and TRBJ2-1; 10 bases are a match to TRBD2. The DNA of the CDR3 is TGTGCCAGCAGGAACGCGGGACTAGCGATCTACAATGAGCAGTTCTTC. This sequence encodes CASRNAGLAIYNEQFF.